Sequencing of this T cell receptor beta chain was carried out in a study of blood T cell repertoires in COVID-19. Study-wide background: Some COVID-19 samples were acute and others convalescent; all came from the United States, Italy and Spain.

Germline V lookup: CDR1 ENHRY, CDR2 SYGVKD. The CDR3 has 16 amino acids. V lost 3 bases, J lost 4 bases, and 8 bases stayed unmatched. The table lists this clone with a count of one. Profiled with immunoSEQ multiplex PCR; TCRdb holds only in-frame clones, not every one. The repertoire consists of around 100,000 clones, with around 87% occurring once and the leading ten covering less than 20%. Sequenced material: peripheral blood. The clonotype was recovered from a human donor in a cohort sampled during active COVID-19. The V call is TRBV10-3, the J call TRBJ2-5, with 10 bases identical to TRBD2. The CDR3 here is CAISDPRASGRETQYF. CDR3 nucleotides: TGTGCCATCAGTGACCCCCGGGCTAGCGGGAGAGAGACCCAGTACTTC.